This T cell receptor beta chain emerged from a study of CD8 T cells in Susac syndrome. RNA was extracted with the RNeasy kit, and a quantity of roughly 0.5 to 1 ug was reverse transcribed using random hexamers. TCRdb analysed the immunoSEQ multiplex PCR reads with MiXCR anew, one entry per CDR3 protein. The sample contains 150,000 to 200,000 distinct CDR3 sequences, roughly 95% of which appear only once. The CDR3 totals 12 residues. Deletions cut 3 bases from V and 7 bases from J, with 7 bases between. Germline V gene sequence: CDR1 SNHLY, CDR2 FYNNEI. Sequenced: CD4+ T cells from PBMCs. The rearrangement joins TRBV2 to TRBJ1-5, with D unresolved. The TCR was taken from a human donor with multiple sclerosis. The CDR3 nucleotides are TGTGCCAGCAGTGACGCAGTGCAGCCCCAGCATTTT. This codes for CASSDAVQPQHF. Variable domain in full (rest from reference TRBV2 and TRBJ1-5): EPEVTQTPSHQVTQMGQEVILRCVPISNHLYFYWYRQILGQKVEFLVSFYNNEISEKSEIFDDQFSVERPDGSNFTLKIRSTKLEDSAMYFCASSDAVQPQHFGDGTRLSIL.